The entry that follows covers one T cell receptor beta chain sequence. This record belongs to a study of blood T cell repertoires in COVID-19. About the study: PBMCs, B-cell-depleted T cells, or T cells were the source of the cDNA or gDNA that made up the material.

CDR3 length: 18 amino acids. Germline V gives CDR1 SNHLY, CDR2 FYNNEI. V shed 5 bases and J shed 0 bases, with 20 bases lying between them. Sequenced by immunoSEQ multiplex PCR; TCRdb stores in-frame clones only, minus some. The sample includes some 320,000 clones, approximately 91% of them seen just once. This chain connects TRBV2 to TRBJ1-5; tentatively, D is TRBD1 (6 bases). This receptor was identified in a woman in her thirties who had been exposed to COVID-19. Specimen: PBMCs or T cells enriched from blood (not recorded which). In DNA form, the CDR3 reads TGTGCCAGCAGTCACCAAGGGTCGGACAGCTATAGCAATCAGCCCCAGCATTTT. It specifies CASSHQGSDSYSNQPQHF. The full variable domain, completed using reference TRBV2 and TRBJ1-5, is EPEVTQTPSHQVTQMGQEVILRCVPISNHLYFYWYRQILGQKVEFLVSFYNNEISEKSEIFDDQFSVERPDGSNFTLKIRSTKLEDSAMYFCASSHQGSDSYSNQPQHFGDGTRLSIL.